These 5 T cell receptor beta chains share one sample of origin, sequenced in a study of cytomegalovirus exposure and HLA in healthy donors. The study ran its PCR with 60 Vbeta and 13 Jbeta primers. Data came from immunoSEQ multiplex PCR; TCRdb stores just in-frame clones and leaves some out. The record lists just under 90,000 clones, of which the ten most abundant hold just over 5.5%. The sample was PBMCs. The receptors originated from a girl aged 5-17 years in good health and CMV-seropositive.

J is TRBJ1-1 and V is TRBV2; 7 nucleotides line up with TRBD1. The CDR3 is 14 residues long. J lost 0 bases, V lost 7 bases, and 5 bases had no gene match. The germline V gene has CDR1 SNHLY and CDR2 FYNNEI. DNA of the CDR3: TGTGCCAGCAATAGGGACAGCATGAACACTGAAGCTTTCTTT. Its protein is CASNRDSMNTEAFF.

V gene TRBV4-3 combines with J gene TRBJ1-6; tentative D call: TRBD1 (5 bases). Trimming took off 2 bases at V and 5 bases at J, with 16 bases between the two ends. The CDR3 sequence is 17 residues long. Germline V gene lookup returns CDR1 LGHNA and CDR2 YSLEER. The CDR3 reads CASSQYPGINDNSPLHF. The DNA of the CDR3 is TGCGCCAGCAGCCAATATCCAGGGATAAACGATAATTCACCCCTCCACTTT.

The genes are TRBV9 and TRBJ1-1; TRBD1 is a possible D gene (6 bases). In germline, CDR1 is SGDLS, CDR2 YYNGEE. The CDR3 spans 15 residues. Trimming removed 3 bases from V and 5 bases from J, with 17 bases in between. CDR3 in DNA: TGTGCCAGCAGCGGGAAGGACAGCAAAGGTACTGAAGCTTTCTTT. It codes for CASSGKDSKGTEAFF.

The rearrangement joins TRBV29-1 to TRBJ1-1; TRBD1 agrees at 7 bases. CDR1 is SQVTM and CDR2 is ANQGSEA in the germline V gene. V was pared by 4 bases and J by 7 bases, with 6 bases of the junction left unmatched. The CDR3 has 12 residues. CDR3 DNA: TGCAGCGTTGCAGGGGGACTCGTTGAAGCTTTCTTT. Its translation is CSVAGGLVEAFF.

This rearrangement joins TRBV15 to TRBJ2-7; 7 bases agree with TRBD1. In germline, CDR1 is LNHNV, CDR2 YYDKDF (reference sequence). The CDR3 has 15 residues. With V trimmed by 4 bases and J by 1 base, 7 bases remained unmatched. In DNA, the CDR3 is TGTGCCACCAGCACAAGACAGGGTTCATCCTACGAGCAGTACTTC. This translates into CATSTRQGSSYEQYF.